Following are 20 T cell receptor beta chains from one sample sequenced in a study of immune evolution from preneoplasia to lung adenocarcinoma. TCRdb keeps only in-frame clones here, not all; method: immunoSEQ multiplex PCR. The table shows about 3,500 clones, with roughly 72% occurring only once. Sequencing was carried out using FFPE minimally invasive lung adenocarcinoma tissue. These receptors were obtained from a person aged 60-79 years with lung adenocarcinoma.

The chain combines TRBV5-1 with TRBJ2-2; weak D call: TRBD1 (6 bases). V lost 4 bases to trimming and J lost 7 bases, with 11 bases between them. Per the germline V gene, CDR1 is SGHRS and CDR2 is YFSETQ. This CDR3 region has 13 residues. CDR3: CASSLGQNGELFF. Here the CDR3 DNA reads TGCGCCAGCAGCCTCGGACAGAACGGGGAGCTGTTTTTT.

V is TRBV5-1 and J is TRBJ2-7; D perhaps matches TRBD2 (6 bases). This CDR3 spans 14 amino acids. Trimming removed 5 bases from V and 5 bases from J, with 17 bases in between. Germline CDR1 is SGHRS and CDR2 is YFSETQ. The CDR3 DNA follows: TGCGCCAGCAGGGAATTCGGGAGTAGCAACGAGCAGTACTTC. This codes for CASREFGSSNEQYF.

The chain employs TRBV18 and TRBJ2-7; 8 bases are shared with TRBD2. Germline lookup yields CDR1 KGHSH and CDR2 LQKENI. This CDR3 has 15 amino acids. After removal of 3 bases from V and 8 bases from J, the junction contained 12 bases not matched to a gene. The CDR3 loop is CASSPPGGLANKQYF. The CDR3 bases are TGTGCCAGCTCACCCCCGGGGGGGTTGGCGAACAAGCAGTACTTC. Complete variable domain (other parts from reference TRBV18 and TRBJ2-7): NAGVMQNPRHLVRRRGQEARLRCSPMKGHSHVYWYRQLPEEGLKFMVYLQKENIIDESGMPKERFSAEFPKEGPSILRIQQVVRGDSAAYFCASSPPGGLANKQYFGPGTRLTVT.

The CDR3 reads CASKVRLAGLLETQYF. Written as DNA, the CDR3 is TGCGCCAGCAAAGTCAGACTAGCGGGGCTCTTGGAGACCCAGTACTTC. This sequence joins TRBV10-1 and TRBJ2-5, with TRBD2 matching 11 bases. Germline CDR1 is WNHNN and CDR2 is SYGVQD (reference sequence). The CDR3 consists of 16 residues. Trimming removed 7 bases from V and 5 bases from J; junction bases left unmatched: 12.

The chain's CDR3 is CASRRRQGVNTEAFF. CDR3 sequence (DNA): TGTGCCAGCAGAAGACGACAGGGAGTCAACACTGAAGCTTTCTTT. The V gene is TRBV6-5, the J gene TRBJ1-1; TRBD1 agrees at 7 bases. Unmatched junction bases numbered 9, after V lost 6 bases and J lost 2 bases. The V gene's germline CDR1 is MNHEY and CDR2 SVGAGI. The CDR3 sequence is 15 residues long.

CDR3 nucleotide sequence: TGTGCCAGCAGCTTGGTCCGCTCTTACAATGAGCAGTTCTTC. Its translation is CASSLVRSYNEQFF. V usage is TRBV5-6 and J usage is TRBJ2-1; D gene unclear. This CDR3 has 14 amino acids. Germline CDR1 SGHDT, CDR2 YYEEEE. The V end lost 0 bases, the J end lost 4 bases, and 8 bases lay between the germline ends.

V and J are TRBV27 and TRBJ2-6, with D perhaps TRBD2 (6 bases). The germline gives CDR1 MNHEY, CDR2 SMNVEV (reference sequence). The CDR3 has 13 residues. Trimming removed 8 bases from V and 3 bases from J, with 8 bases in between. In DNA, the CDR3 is TGTGCCAGCCGGAGGGGTGGGGCCAACGTCCTGACTTTC. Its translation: CASRRGGANVLTF.

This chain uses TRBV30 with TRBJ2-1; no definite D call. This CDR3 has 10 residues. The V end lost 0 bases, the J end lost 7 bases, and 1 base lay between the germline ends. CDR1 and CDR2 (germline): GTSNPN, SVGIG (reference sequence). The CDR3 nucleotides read TGTGCCTGGAGTGTGAATGAGCAGTTCTTC. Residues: CAWSVNEQFF. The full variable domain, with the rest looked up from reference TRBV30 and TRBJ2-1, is SQTIHQWPATLVQPVGSPLSLECTVEGTSNPNLYWYRQAAGRGLQLLFYSVGIGQISSEVPQNLSASRPQDRQFILSSKKLLLSDSGFYLCAWSVNEQFFGPGTRLTVL.

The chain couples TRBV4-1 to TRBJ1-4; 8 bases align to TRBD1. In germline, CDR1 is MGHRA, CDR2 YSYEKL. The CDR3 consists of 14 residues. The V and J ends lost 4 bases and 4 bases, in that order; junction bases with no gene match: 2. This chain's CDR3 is CASSPGQVNEKLFF. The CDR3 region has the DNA TGCGCCAGCAGCCCGGGACAGGTTAATGAAAAACTGTTTTTT.

CDR3 sequence reads: CASSEGVGNQPQHF. Here the CDR3 DNA reads TGTGCCAGCAGTGAGGGTGTGGGCAATCAGCCCCAGCATTTT. The chain uses TRBV2 and TRBJ1-5; D not resolved. The V and J ends lost 3 bases and 2 bases respectively, with 8 bases between them. This CDR3 is 14 amino acids long. Germline V CDR1 and CDR2: SNHLY, FYNNEI.

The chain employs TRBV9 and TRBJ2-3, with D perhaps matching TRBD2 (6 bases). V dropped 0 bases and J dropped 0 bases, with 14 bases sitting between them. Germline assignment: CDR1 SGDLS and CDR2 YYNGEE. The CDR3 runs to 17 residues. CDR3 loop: CASSVEGGDSSTDTQYF. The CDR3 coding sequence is TGTGCCAGCAGCGTAGAGGGAGGAGATTCTAGCACAGATACGCAGTATTTT.

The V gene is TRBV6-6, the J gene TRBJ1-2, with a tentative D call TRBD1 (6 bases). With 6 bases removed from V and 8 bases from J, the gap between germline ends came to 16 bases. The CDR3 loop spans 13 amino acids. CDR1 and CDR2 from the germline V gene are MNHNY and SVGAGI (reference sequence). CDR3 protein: CASSPTGLGGYTF. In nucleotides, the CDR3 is TGTGCCAGCAGCCCCACAGGGCTGGGGGGCTACACCTTC.

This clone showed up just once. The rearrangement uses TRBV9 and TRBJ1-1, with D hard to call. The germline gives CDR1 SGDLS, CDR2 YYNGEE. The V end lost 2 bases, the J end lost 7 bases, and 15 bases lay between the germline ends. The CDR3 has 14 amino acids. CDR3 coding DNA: TGTGCCAGCAGCGTTGGGTGGGCGCGGGATGAAGCTTTCTTT. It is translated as CASSVGWARDEAFF.

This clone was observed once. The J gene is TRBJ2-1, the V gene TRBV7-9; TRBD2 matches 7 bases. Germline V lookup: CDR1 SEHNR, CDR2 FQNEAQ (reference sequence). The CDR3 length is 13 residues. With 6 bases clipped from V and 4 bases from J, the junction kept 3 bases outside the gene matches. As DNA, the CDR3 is TGTGCCAGCAGACGGGAGGCATACAATGAGCAGTTCTTC. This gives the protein CASRREAYNEQFF.

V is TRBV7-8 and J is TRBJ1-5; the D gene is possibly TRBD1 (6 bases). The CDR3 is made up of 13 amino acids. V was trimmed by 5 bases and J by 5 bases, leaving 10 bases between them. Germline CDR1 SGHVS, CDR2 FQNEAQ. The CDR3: CASSPGTHQPQHF. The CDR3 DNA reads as TGTGCCAGCAGCCCAGGGACACATCAGCCCCAGCATTTT.

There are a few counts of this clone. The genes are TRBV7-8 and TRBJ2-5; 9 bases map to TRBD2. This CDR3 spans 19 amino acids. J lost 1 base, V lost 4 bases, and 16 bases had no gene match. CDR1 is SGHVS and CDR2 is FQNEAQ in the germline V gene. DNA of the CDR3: TGTGCCAGCAGCTCCCTCCCCCCTGCGGGAGGGCCCTTCCAAGAGACCCAGTACTTC. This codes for CASSSLPPAGGPFQETQYF.

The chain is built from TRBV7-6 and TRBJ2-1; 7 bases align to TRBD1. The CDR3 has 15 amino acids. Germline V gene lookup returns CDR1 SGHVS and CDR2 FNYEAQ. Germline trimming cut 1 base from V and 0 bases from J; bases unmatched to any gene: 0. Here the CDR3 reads CASSLGDSSYNEQFF. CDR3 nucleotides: TGTGCCAGCAGCTTAGGGGACAGCTCCTACAATGAGCAGTTCTTC.

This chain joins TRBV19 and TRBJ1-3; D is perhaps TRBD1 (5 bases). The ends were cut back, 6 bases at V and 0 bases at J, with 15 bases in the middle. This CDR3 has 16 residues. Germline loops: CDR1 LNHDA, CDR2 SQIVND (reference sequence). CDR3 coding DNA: TGTGCCAGTAGGGGGGTTCGGTCCGCCTCTGGAAACACCATATATTTT. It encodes CASRGVRSASGNTIYF. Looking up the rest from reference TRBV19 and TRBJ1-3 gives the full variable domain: DGGITQSPKYLFRKEGQNVTLSCEQNLNHDAMYWYRQDPGQGLRLIYYSQIVNDFQKGDIAEGYSVSREKKESFPLTVTSAQKNPTAFYLCASRGVRSASGNTIYFGEGSWLTVV.

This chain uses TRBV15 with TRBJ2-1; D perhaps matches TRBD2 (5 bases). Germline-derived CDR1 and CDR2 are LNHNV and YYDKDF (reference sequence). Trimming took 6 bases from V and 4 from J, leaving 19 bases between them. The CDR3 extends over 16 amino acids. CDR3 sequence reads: CATRNWTALPYNEQFF. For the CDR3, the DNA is TGTGCCACCAGAAATTGGACTGCCTTGCCTTACAATGAGCAGTTCTTC.

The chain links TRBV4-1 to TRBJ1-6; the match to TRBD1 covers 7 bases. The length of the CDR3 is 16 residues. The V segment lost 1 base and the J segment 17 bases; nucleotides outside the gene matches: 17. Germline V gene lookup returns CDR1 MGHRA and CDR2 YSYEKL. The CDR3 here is CASSQVPTGPGYLFHF. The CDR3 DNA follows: TGCGCCAGCAGCCAAGTCCCGACAGGGCCCGGGTACCTTTTCCACTTT.